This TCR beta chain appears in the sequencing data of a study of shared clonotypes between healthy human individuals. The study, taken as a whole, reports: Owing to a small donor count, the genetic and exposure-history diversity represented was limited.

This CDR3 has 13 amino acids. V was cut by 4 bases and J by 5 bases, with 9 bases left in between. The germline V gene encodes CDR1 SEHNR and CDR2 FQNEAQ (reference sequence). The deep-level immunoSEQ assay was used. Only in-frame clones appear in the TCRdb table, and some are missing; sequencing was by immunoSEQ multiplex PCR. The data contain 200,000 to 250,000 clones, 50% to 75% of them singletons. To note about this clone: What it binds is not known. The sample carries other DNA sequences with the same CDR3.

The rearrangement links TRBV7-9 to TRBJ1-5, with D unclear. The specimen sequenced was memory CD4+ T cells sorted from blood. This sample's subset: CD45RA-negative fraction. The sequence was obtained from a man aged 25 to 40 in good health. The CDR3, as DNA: TGTGCCAGCAGCTGGAATACGGATCAGCCCCAGCATTTT. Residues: CASSWNTDQPQHF. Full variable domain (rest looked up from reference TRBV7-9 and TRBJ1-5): DTGVSQNPRHKITKRGQNVTFRCDPISEHNRLYWYRQTLGQGPEFLTYFQNEAQLEKSRLLSDRFSAERPKGSFSTLEIQRTEQGDSAMYLCASSWNTDQPQHFGDGTRLSIL.